A single sample gave rise to the 23 T cell receptor beta chains below, sequenced in a study of blood T cell repertoires in COVID-19. Clones were read by immunoSEQ multiplex PCR, and TCRdb kept only the in-frame ones, dropping some. The top ten hold under 8.5% of the sample, which has more than 200,000 clones, about 81% seen once. Sequenced material: peripheral blood. Every receptor here comes from a woman of 80 years or more with COVID-19, enrolled during active disease.

This chain joins TRBV7-2 and TRBJ1-5; 8 bases match TRBD1. V was clipped by 2 bases and J by 8 bases; unmatched bases: 8. The CDR3 length is 15 residues. Germline lookup yields CDR1 SGHTA and CDR2 FQGNSA. CDR3: CASSLQGAAGEPQHF. The CDR3 DNA reads as TGTGCCAGCAGCTTACAGGGGGCCGCGGGGGAGCCCCAGCATTTT.

The chain has TRBV20-1 and TRBJ2-5; the match to TRBD2 covers 14 bases. The CDR3 spans 16 residues. Germline CDR1 DFQATT, CDR2 SNEGSKA (reference sequence). J gave up 5 bases and V 3 bases, and 8 bases lay outside the gene matches. The CDR3, as DNA: TGCAGTGCTAGTTACCAGACTAGCGGGAGGGTGGAGACCCAGTACTTC. Residues: CSASYQTSGRVETQYF.

DNA for the CDR3: TGTGCCACCGCGACTAGCGGGAGGCACGAGCAGTACTTC. Amino acids: CATATSGRHEQYF. The gene calls are TRBV25-1 and TRBJ2-7; 13 bases map to TRBD2. Trimming cost V 10 bases and J 5 bases; bases outside gene matches: 5. The CDR3 contains 13 residues. Germline CDR1 is MGHDK and CDR2 is SYGVNS.

The V and J genes are TRBV15 and TRBJ1-5; D might be TRBD1 (5 bases). Trimming removed 2 bases at V and 1 base at J, with 18 bases between. Germline loops: CDR1 LNHNV, CDR2 YYDKDF (reference sequence). The CDR3 sequence is 18 residues long. CDR3 DNA: TGTGCCACCAGCAGAAGGCCCCAGGACAAGGGAAGCAATCAGCCCCAGCATTTT. Translation gives CATSRRPQDKGSNQPQHF.

V and J are TRBV27 and TRBJ2-3; 9 bases agree with TRBD2. With V trimmed by 6 bases and J by 6 bases, 16 bases remained unmatched. This CDR3 is built from 17 residues. Germline CDR1 and CDR2: MNHEY and SMNVEV (reference sequence). The CDR3 spells CASRRDRLAGLEDTQYF. In DNA form, the CDR3 reads TGTGCCAGCAGACGAGATCGGCTAGCGGGATTGGAGGATACGCAGTATTTT.

The rearrangement uses TRBV2 and TRBJ1-2; 7 positions match TRBD1. CDR3 length: 13 amino acids. Germline trimming cut 5 bases from V and 5 bases from J; bases unmatched to any gene: 5. Germline V gene sequence: CDR1 SNHLY, CDR2 FYNNEI. Here the CDR3 reads CASSNRDSYGYTF. The CDR3 DNA reads as TGTGCCAGCAGTAACAGGGACAGTTATGGCTACACCTTC.

This clone showed up just a few times. The chain has TRBV5-1 and TRBJ1-1; 7 bases map to TRBD1. The CDR3 is 13 residues long. With V trimmed by 4 bases and J by 4 bases, 4 bases remained unmatched. CDR1 and CDR2 (germline): SGHRS, YFSETQ. The CDR3 DNA is TGCGCCAGCAGCCCGACAGGGTTCACTGAAGCTTTCTTT. Its translation: CASSPTGFTEAFF.

The J gene is TRBJ2-1, the V gene TRBV24-1, with 8 bases lining up with TRBD1. The CDR3 totals 16 residues. Trimming took 0 bases from V and 10 from J; bases not matched to a gene: 10. Per the germline V gene, CDR1 is KGHDR and CDR2 is SFDVKD. The CDR3 region is CATSDLLQGDVNEQFF. CDR3 coding DNA: TGTGCCACCAGTGATTTGCTACAGGGGGATGTCAACGAGCAGTTCTTC.

Turning to this clone: Other DNA sequences in this sample translate to the same CDR3. The chain couples TRBV2 to TRBJ1-5; D possibly corresponds to TRBD1 (5 bases). The CDR3 is made up of 14 amino acids. The germline V gene encodes CDR1 SNHLY and CDR2 FYNNEI. V lost 4 bases and J 1 base, leaving 8 bases between the germline ends. The CDR3 DNA follows: TGTGCCAGCAGTGGCGACAGCAGCAATCAGCCCCAGCATTTT. As protein: CASSGDSSNQPQHF.

The chain recombines TRBV18 with TRBJ1-1; 7 bases fit TRBD1. Germline V CDR1 and CDR2: KGHSH, LQKENI. The CDR3 is 13 residues long. V trimming: 4 bases; J trimming: 4 bases; junction bases outside the gene matches: 3. The CDR3 here is CASSLTGSTEAFF. In nucleotides, the CDR3 is TGTGCCAGCTCACTGACAGGGAGCACTGAAGCTTTCTTT.

This chain connects TRBV2 to TRBJ1-5; D remains ambiguous. The germline V and J ends were trimmed by 5 bases and 0 bases, with 17 bases remaining between them. The CDR3 runs 17 residues. Germline values: CDR1 SNHLY, CDR2 FYNNEI. The CDR3 DNA follows: TGTGCCAGCAGTCCGGGATTTACGATCACTAGCAATCAGCCCCAGCATTTT. Its protein product is CASSPGFTITSNQPQHF.

This chain uses TRBV6-5 with TRBJ1-2, with 8 positions matching TRBD1. This CDR3 has 13 amino acids. Losses at the gene ends were 6 bases for V and 6 bases for J; bases not matched to a gene: 6. The germline V gene has CDR1 MNHEY and CDR2 SVGAGI. CDR3 bases: TGTGCCAGCAGCCCAAGGACAGGGAATGGCTACACCTTC. Protein product: CASSPRTGNGYTF.

The chain joins TRBV5-8 to TRBJ1-6, with TRBD1 matching over 8 bases. The germline CDR1 and CDR2 sequences are SGHTS and YDEGEE. J gave up 9 bases and V 4 bases, and 9 bases lay outside the gene matches. This CDR3 comprises 15 residues. CDR3 amino acids: CASSTLGQATSPLHF. The CDR3 DNA reads as TGTGCCAGCAGCACCCTGGGACAGGCGACTTCACCCCTCCACTTT.

This chain uses TRBV7-6 with TRBJ2-2; TRBD2 aligns across 11 bases. CDR3 size: 17 residues. Germline V gene sequence: CDR1 SGHVS, CDR2 FNYEAQ. V was pared by 2 bases and J by 7 bases, with 9 bases of the junction left unmatched. This CDR3 reads CASSLPWTSGRSGELFF. The CDR3 DNA follows: TGTGCCAGCAGCTTACCCTGGACTAGCGGGCGTAGCGGGGAGCTGTTTTTT.

This sequence joins TRBV7-2 and TRBJ2-7, with TRBD2 identical over 9 bases. CDR1 and CDR2 from the germline V gene are SGHTA and FQGNSA. This CDR3 has 16 residues. The ends lost 1 base at V and 6 bases at J; junction bases unmatched: 10. This chain's CDR3 is CASSLVGSGRGSEQYF. CDR3 nucleotide sequence: TGTGCCAGCAGCTTAGTGGGTAGCGGGAGAGGAAGCGAGCAGTACTTC.

This chain joins TRBV16 and TRBJ1-1; 7 bases align to TRBD1. CDR3 length equals 14 residues. The V segment lost 4 bases and the J segment 1 base; nucleotides outside the gene matches: 3. Germline V gene data show CDR1 as KGHSY and CDR2 as FQNENV. CDR3 sequence: CASSRQGSNTEAFF. CDR3 DNA sequence: TGTGCCAGCAGCCGACAGGGTTCGAACACTGAAGCTTTCTTT.

The chain links TRBV19 to TRBJ2-2, with a possible D match to TRBD2 (6 bases). Looked up from germline, CDR1 is LNHDA and CDR2 is SQIVND (reference sequence). The CDR3 extends over 15 amino acids. Trimming removed 4 bases from V and 3 bases from J, with 12 bases in between. The CDR3 DNA follows: TGTGCCAGTAGTAGGGTTAGCGGCTACACCGGGGAGCTGTTTTTT. It is translated as CASSRVSGYTGELFF. Complete variable domain (other parts from reference TRBV19 and TRBJ2-2): DGGITQSPKYLFRKEGQNVTLSCEQNLNHDAMYWYRQDPGQGLRLIYYSQIVNDFQKGDIAEGYSVSREKKESFPLTVTSAQKNPTAFYLCASSRVSGYTGELFFGEGSRLTVL.

This clone was seen just once. This chain links TRBV30 with TRBJ1-6; D not resolved. This CDR3 has 15 residues. Germline CDR1 and CDR2: GTSNPN and SVGIG (reference sequence). With 2 bases removed from V and 0 bases from J, the gap between germline ends came to 8 bases. In DNA form, the CDR3 reads TGTGCCTGGAGTCGAATGAGCTCCTATAATTCACCCCTCCACTTT. It encodes CAWSRMSSYNSPLHF.

The CDR3 DNA follows: TGTGCCAGTAGTATTCCCTCCGGGACTAGCGGTTACGAGCAGTACTTC. It specifies CASSIPSGTSGYEQYF. V gene TRBV19 combines with J gene TRBJ2-7; 11 bases line up with TRBD2. The V segment lost 3 bases and the J segment 4 bases; nucleotides outside the gene matches: 8. The CDR3 loop spans 16 amino acids. Germline V gene lookup returns CDR1 LNHDA and CDR2 SQIVND (reference sequence).

This chain connects TRBV11-2 to TRBJ1-5; TRBD1 matches 10 bases. Per germline, CDR1 SGHAT and CDR2 FQNNGV. The CDR3 contains 14 residues. V lost 4 bases to trimming and J lost 7 bases; unmatched junction nucleotides: 4. The CDR3: CASSSDRGVQPQHF. The CDR3 DNA reads TGTGCCAGCAGCTCGGACAGGGGGGTGCAGCCCCAGCATTTT.

The J gene is TRBJ2-2, the V gene TRBV9; TRBD2 matches at 8 bases. V was clipped by 4 bases and J by 0 bases; unmatched bases: 11. The CDR3 contains 18 residues. Germline V gene sequence: CDR1 SGDLS, CDR2 YYNGEE. The CDR3 nucleotides read TGTGCCAGCAGCCCCCTTTCACTAGCGGATACGAACACCGGGGAGCTGTTTTTT. It specifies CASSPLSLADTNTGELFF.

CDR3 coding DNA: TGTGCCAGTAGTATGTACAGGGGCTACGAGCAGTACTTC. Protein: CASSMYRGYEQYF. The chain is built from TRBV19 and TRBJ2-7; 7 positions match TRBD1. The germline CDR1 and CDR2 sequences are LNHDA and SQIVND (reference sequence). The CDR3 extends over 13 amino acids. V lost 3 bases, J lost 3 bases, and 2 bases stayed unmatched.

This chain connects TRBV19 to TRBJ1-1; D is unresolved. Trimming removed 1 base at V and 7 bases at J, with 10 bases between. Germline lookup yields CDR1 LNHDA and CDR2 SQIVND (reference sequence). The CDR3 is made up of 13 amino acids. DNA of the CDR3: TGTGCCAGTAGTATAGCCGCCAGGCGTGAAGCTTTCTTT. Its protein is CASSIAARREAFF.